Shown below are 25 T cell receptor beta chains from a single sample sequenced in a study of T-cell reconstitution after alpha-beta-depleted transplantation in children. Unique molecular identifiers were incorporated during preparation of the TCRbeta library. MiXCR, run by TCRdb on the PCR reads, gives a single entry per CDR3 protein. The table records roughly 790,000 distinct CDR3 sequences, under 20% of them present only once. Specimen: PBMCs, mostly from graft donor cells, collected 360 days after TCRalphabeta/CD19-depleted stem cell transplant. These receptors all come from a male patient aged 10 to 17 who had a stem cell transplant for acute lymphoblastic leukemia, so the T cells may come from the graft donor.

This clonotype turned up a few times. The genes are TRBV7-2 and TRBJ2-1; the D is unclear. This CDR3 comprises 13 residues. Germline loops: CDR1 SGHTA, CDR2 FQGNSA. Trimming cost V 4 bases and J 5 bases, with 9 bases left between them. The DNA of the CDR3 is TGTGCCAGCAGCTACATTCGGAACAATGAGCAGTTCTTC. Its protein product is CASSYIRNNEQFF. The whole variable domain, remainder taken from reference TRBV7-2 and TRBJ2-1, is GAGVSQSPSNKVTEKGKDVELRCDPISGHTALYWYRQSLGQGLEFLIYFQGNSAPDKSGLPSDRFSAERTGGSVSTLTIQRTQQEDSAVYLCASSYIRNNEQFFGPGTRLTVL.

This clonotype appeared a few times. The rearrangement uses TRBV18 and TRBJ2-4, with D unresolved. Germline V gene lookup returns CDR1 KGHSH and CDR2 LQKENI. The CDR3 contains 15 residues. The V and J ends lost 3 bases and 0 bases respectively, with 9 bases between them. CDR3 in amino acids: CASSPQQLAKNIQYF. The DNA of the CDR3 is TGTGCCAGCTCACCTCAACAACTAGCCAAAAACATTCAGTACTTC.

The chain uses TRBV18 and TRBJ2-3, with TRBD2 identical over 9 bases. Germline V lookup: CDR1 KGHSH, CDR2 LQKENI. V was clipped by 0 bases and J by 4 bases; unmatched bases: 8. The CDR3 is 17 amino acids. CDR3 amino acids: CASSPPRGTSRADTQYF. In nucleotides, the CDR3 is TGTGCCAGCTCACCACCGAGAGGGACTAGCCGCGCAGATACGCAGTATTTT. Drawing the rest from reference TRBV18 and TRBJ2-3, the complete variable domain is NAGVMQNPRHLVRRRGQEARLRCSPMKGHSHVYWYRQLPEEGLKFMVYLQKENIIDESGMPKERFSAEFPKEGPSILRIQQVVRGDSAAYFCASSPPRGTSRADTQYFGPGTRLTVL.

This clonotype turned up a few times. This sequence joins TRBV6-5 and TRBJ2-4; D is possibly TRBD2 (6 bases). The germline gives CDR1 MNHEY, CDR2 SVGAGI. The V end was cut by 2 bases, the J end by 6 bases, with 11 bases between. This CDR3 is built from 14 residues. The CDR3 DNA reads as TGTGCCAGCAGTTACATCGGGGGTTCAAACATTCAGTACTTC. It is translated as CASSYIGGSNIQYF.

This clonotype showed up just a few times. This rearrangement joins TRBV12-3 or TRBV12-4 to TRBJ2-1; a weak D match, TRBD2 (6 bases). The CDR3 has 15 residues. The germline V and J ends were trimmed by 3 bases and 8 bases, with 17 bases remaining between them. The CDR3 nucleotides read TGTGCCAGCAGTTTTACCGAAGGATGGGGGGATGAGCAGTTCTTC. Its protein is CASSFTEGWGDEQFF.

The chain recombines TRBV20-1 with TRBJ2-3; 8 bases are shared with TRBD1. CDR1 and CDR2 (germline): DFQATT, SNEGSKA (reference sequence). This CDR3 contains 15 residues. Trimming took 2 bases from V and 3 from J; bases not matched to a gene: 7. CDR3 amino acids: CSARINRGKTDTQYF. The CDR3 DNA reads as TGCAGTGCTAGAATCAACAGGGGGAAGACAGATACGCAGTATTTT.

V and J are TRBV11-3 and TRBJ2-7, with 7 nucleotides matching TRBD2. The V gene end was trimmed by 1 base and the J gene end by 4 bases; junction bases not matched to a gene: 7. Germline CDR1 reads SGHNT; CDR2 reads YENEEA. The CDR3 is 15 amino acids. The CDR3 bases are TGTGCCAGCAGCTTAGGGTCAAGCGGGATATACGAGCAGTACTTC. Amino acid sequence: CASSLGSSGIYEQYF.

J is TRBJ1-4 and V is TRBV12-3 or TRBV12-4; no firm D call. CDR3 size: 12 residues. Deletions cut 3 bases from V and 17 bases from J, with 16 bases between. Here the CDR3 reads CASSFGGSPQFF. The CDR3, as DNA: TGTGCCAGCAGTTTTGGAGGAAGCCCGCAATTTTTT.

This clonotype has a handful of counts. CDR3 residues: CASSEGHPNTEAFF. The CDR3 DNA follows: TGTGCCAGCAGCGAGGGACACCCGAACACTGAAGCTTTCTTT. The rearrangement uses TRBV12-3 or TRBV12-4 and TRBJ1-1, with D tentatively TRBD1 (6 bases). The CDR3 loop spans 14 amino acids. Between the trimmed V and J ends, which lost 6 bases and 1 base, there was a span of 12 bases.

This clonotype has more than one count but fewer than ten. V gene TRBV18 combines with J gene TRBJ2-5, with 7 positions matching TRBD2. Germline V gene data show CDR1 as KGHSH and CDR2 as LQKENI. The ends lost 2 bases at V and 0 bases at J; junction bases unmatched: 6. The CDR3 has 16 residues. The CDR3 DNA reads as TGTGCCAGCTCACCATGGCTAGCGGAGCACCAAGAGACCCAGTACTTC. Its protein is CASSPWLAEHQETQYF.

The chain couples TRBV14 to TRBJ2-3; no clear D gene. This CDR3 has 15 residues. The germline gives CDR1 SGHDN, CDR2 FVKESK. Trimming removed 0 bases at V and 0 bases at J, with 7 bases between. The CDR3 is CASSQDLTSTDTQYF. CDR3 coding DNA: TGTGCCAGCAGCCAAGACCTGACTAGCACAGATACGCAGTATTTT.

This rearrangement joins TRBV12-3 or TRBV12-4 to TRBJ2-3; D is possibly TRBD2 (6 bases). The ends were cut back, 7 bases at V and 6 bases at J, with 17 bases in the middle. The CDR3 has 14 residues. As DNA, the CDR3 is TGTGCCAGCAAACCCAGCGGGTCTCGGGATACGCAGTATTTT. It specifies CASKPSGSRDTQYF.

This clonotype was detected many times. This sequence joins TRBV5-8 and TRBJ2-1; TRBD2 aligns across 12 bases. CDR1 and CDR2 from the germline V gene are SGHTS and YDEGEE. V lost 2 bases to trimming and J lost 7 bases; unmatched junction nucleotides: 7. The CDR3 covers 16 residues. The CDR3 loop reads CASSLLLAGGYNEQFF. The CDR3 bases are TGTGCCAGCAGCTTACTACTAGCGGGAGGTTATAATGAGCAGTTCTTC.

The rearrangement joins TRBV20-1 to TRBJ2-1; possibly TRBD2 for D (6 bases). V lost 1 base to trimming and J lost 9 bases, with 19 bases between them. Germline V gene sequence: CDR1 DFQATT, CDR2 SNEGSKA (reference sequence). The CDR3 extends over 15 amino acids. The chain's CDR3 is CSARVLIGGKGEQFF. CDR3 in DNA: TGCAGTGCTAGAGTCCTGATCGGCGGGAAGGGTGAGCAGTTCTTC.

This clonotype has a count of ten or more. In DNA, the CDR3 is TGCAGTGCTAACTGGCTAGCGGTATCCTACGAGCAGTACTTC. Protein: CSANWLAVSYEQYF. This rearrangement joins TRBV20-1 to TRBJ2-7, with 7 bases matching TRBD2. Germline V gene sequence: CDR1 DFQATT, CDR2 SNEGSKA (reference sequence). Losses at the gene ends were 4 bases for V and 1 base for J; bases not matched to a gene: 7. The CDR3 is 14 residues long.

The chain combines TRBV29-1 with TRBJ2-7; perhaps TRBD1 as D (5 bases). V lost 4 bases and J lost 6, with 16 bases in between. The CDR3 runs to 13 residues. Germline CDR1 reads SQVTM; CDR2 reads ANQGSEA. CDR3: CSVGNQHRFEQYF. CDR3 in DNA: TGCAGCGTTGGAAATCAACACAGGTTCGAGCAGTACTTC.

This clonotype occurred once. The genes are TRBV18 and TRBJ1-1; D perhaps matches TRBD1 (5 bases). Per the germline V gene, CDR1 is KGHSH and CDR2 is LQKENI. CDR3 length equals 18 residues. Trimming pared 3 bases from V and 2 bases from J, leaving 22 bases between. This CDR3 is CASSPLDLGQSFNTEAFF. DNA for the CDR3: TGTGCCAGCTCACCTCTTGATTTGGGGCAAAGCTTTAACACTGAAGCTTTCTTT.

This clonotype appeared a few times. This chain joins TRBV20-1 and TRBJ2-7; D is perhaps TRBD2 (7 bases). V was cut by 3 bases and J by 3 bases, with 15 bases left in between. CDR3 length: 14 amino acids. Germline CDR1 DFQATT, CDR2 SNEGSKA (reference sequence). CDR3 bases: TGCAGTGCTAGTAGGGTAGGGGGGGACTACGAGCAGTACTTC. Residues: CSASRVGGDYEQYF.

This clonotype was detected only a few times. CDR3 coding DNA: TGCGCCAGCAGCCGCAGGGGGCCCCCCTACAATGAGCAGTTCTTC. Translated: CASSRRGPPYNEQFF. J is TRBJ2-1 and V is TRBV5-1; 8 bases fit TRBD1. V was clipped by 4 bases and J by 2 bases; unmatched bases: 5. CDR3 size: 15 residues. The germline V gene has CDR1 SGHRS and CDR2 YFSETQ.

This clonotype was seen repeatedly, ten times or more. The V and J genes are TRBV14 and TRBJ2-3; D is possibly TRBD2 (6 bases). CDR3 length: 15 amino acids. V was trimmed by 4 bases and J by 0 bases, leaving 11 bases between them. Germline V gives CDR1 SGHDN, CDR2 FVKESK. The DNA for the CDR3 is TGTGCCAGCAGCCTCGGGACTCCCAGCACAGATACGCAGTATTTT. Protein product: CASSLGTPSTDTQYF.

Turning to this clonotype: One end of the junction varies from germline; a read error may be responsible. The chain couples TRBV6-1 to TRBJ2-1, with D possibly called TRBD1 or TRBD2 (6 bases each). Germline values: CDR1 MNHNS, CDR2 SASEGT. CDR3 size: 15 residues. CDR3: CACRRDTRSYNEQFF. CDR3 DNA sequence: TGTGCCTGCAGGCGGGACACTCGCTCCTACAATGAGCAGTTCTTC.

This clonotype was picked up many times. This chain connects TRBV3-1 to TRBJ2-1; the D gene is possibly TRBD1 (6 bases). This CDR3 has 12 residues. The germline V gene has CDR1 LGHDT and CDR2 YNNKEL (reference sequence). V lost 3 bases and J lost 6, with 6 bases in between. DNA of the CDR3: TGTGCCAGCAGCCACAGGGGCAATGAGCAGTTCTTC. It codes for CASSHRGNEQFF.

To note about this clonotype: A junction end diverges from the germline sequence, so it may reflect a read error. The J gene is TRBJ1-5, the V gene TRBV28; D remains unclear. The V gene's germline CDR1 is MDHEN and CDR2 SYDVKM. This CDR3 comprises 11 residues. Here the CDR3 reads CASRSSREARF. Here the CDR3 DNA reads TGTGCCAGCAGATCTTCCCGGGAGGCCCGTTTT.

J is TRBJ2-5 and V is TRBV11-2; D gene unclear. The CDR3 consists of 14 residues. The germline V and J ends were trimmed by 1 base and 2 bases, with 8 bases remaining between them. Looked up from germline, CDR1 is SGHAT and CDR2 is FQNNGV. The CDR3 is CASSLVLWQETQYF. The CDR3 DNA is TGTGCCAGCAGCTTAGTATTGTGGCAAGAGACCCAGTACTTC.

In this sample, this clonotype turned up a few times. This chain connects TRBV7-9 to TRBJ2-7; a weak D match, TRBD2 (5 bases). The CDR3 length is 15 residues. V was cut by 2 bases and J by 1 base, with 12 bases left in between. Germline V lookup: CDR1 SEHNR, CDR2 FQNEAQ (reference sequence). The DNA of the CDR3 is TGTGCCAGCAGCTTAATTCCTAGCTTGTCCTACGAGCAGTACTTC. It codes for CASSLIPSLSYEQYF. Supplemented by reference TRBV7-9 and TRBJ2-7, the full variable domain reads DTGVSQNPRHKITKRGQNVTFRCDPISEHNRLYWYRQTLGQGPEFLTYFQNEAQLEKSRLLSDRFSAERPKGSFSTLEIQRTEQGDSAMYLCASSLIPSLSYEQYFGPGTRLTVT.